These 25 T cell receptor beta chains were sequenced from one sample in a study of Graves' ophthalmopathy and Graves' hyperthyroidism. RNA transcripts provided the template for amplifying TCR beta CDR3 regions. HTBI primers were employed in first-round RT-PCR, then a second-round multiplex PCR followed. TCRdb independently ran MiXCR on the multiplex PCR reads; one entry per CDR3 protein. The sample yields under 350,000 distinct CDR3 sequences, 15% to 20% seen once. Specimen: peripheral blood. The receptors were gathered from an adult man with Graves' ophthalmopathy.

This clonotype showed up many times. This sequence joins TRBV20-1 and TRBJ1-5, with D possibly TRBD1 on 6 matching bases. V was pared by 3 bases and J by 7 bases, with 16 bases between. The CDR3 is made up of 14 amino acids. Germline lookup yields CDR1 DFQATT and CDR2 SNEGSKA (reference sequence). The CDR3: CSASLQGTGQPQHF. The CDR3 DNA reads as TGCAGTGCTAGCCTACAGGGTACTGGGCAGCCCCAGCATTTT.

At least ten counts were recorded for this clonotype. The chain carries TRBV4-2 and TRBJ2-7; D remains unclear. The CDR3 consists of 13 residues. V dropped 3 bases and J dropped 5 bases, with 11 bases sitting between them. Germline V gene lookup returns CDR1 LGHNA and CDR2 YNFKEQ. CDR3 in DNA: TGTGCCAGCAGCCACCCGGACCAGGACGAGCAGTACTTC. This codes for CASSHPDQDEQYF.

This clonotype was counted ten times or more. This rearrangement joins TRBV4-3 to TRBJ2-7; D might be TRBD2 (6 bases). CDR1 is LGHNA, CDR2 YSLEER, per germline. This CDR3 comprises 14 residues. The ends were cut back, 4 bases at V and 5 bases at J, with 15 bases in the middle. CDR3 DNA: TGCGCCAGCAGCCGCGAGGGACGGGGGAACGAGCAGTACTTC. Protein sequence: CASSREGRGNEQYF.

This clonotype has a count of ten or more. V and J are TRBV6-2 or TRBV6-3 and TRBJ1-5; D gene unclear. The CDR3 loop spans 16 amino acids. Trimming removed 6 bases at V and 4 bases at J, with 19 bases between. Germline CDR1 is MNHEY and CDR2 is SVGEGT. This chain's CDR3 is CASRDKRPGTNQPQHF. The DNA for the CDR3 is TGTGCCAGCAGGGATAAACGACCGGGTACTAATCAGCCCCAGCATTTT.

This clonotype was counted a few times. The genes are TRBV6-2 or TRBV6-3 and TRBJ2-5; D is perhaps TRBD2 (6 bases). The CDR3 has 12 residues. V shed 10 bases and J shed 9 bases, with 18 bases lying between them. Per the germline V gene, CDR1 is MNHEY and CDR2 is SVGEGT. The CDR3 DNA is TGTGCCACCTCACGGGGGACGGGTGCCCAGTACTTC. Residues: CATSRGTGAQYF.

This clonotype was detected ten times or more. J is TRBJ1-2 and V is TRBV11-1, with D tentatively TRBD1 (5 bases). Between the trimmed V and J ends, which lost 6 bases and 6 bases, there was a span of 14 bases. Germline loops: CDR1 SGHAT, CDR2 FQDESV (reference sequence). There are 13 residues in the CDR3. The CDR3 loop is CASRAGLLHGYTF. The CDR3 DNA reads TGTGCCAGCAGGGCAGGGCTTCTCCATGGCTACACCTTC.

This clonotype was found many times. The chain employs TRBV6-5 and TRBJ1-1; possible D gene TRBD1, 5 bases. This CDR3 region has 13 residues. Germline-derived CDR1 and CDR2 are MNHEY and SVGAGI. Deletions cut 8 bases from V and 0 bases from J, with 10 bases between. In nucleotides, the CDR3 is TGTGCCAGCCGGGGACCGATGAACACTGAAGCTTTCTTT. This sequence encodes CASRGPMNTEAFF.

This clonotype was seen many times. This CDR3 is CASSPWGVPTGELFF. The CDR3 coding sequence is TGTGCCAGCAGCCCCTGGGGGGTTCCTACCGGGGAGCTGTTTTTT. This chain joins TRBV9 and TRBJ2-2; tentatively, D is TRBD2 (6 bases). This CDR3 is 15 amino acids long. Trimming cost V 4 bases and J 5 bases, with 15 bases left between them. Germline values: CDR1 SGDLS, CDR2 YYNGEE. Variable domain in full (rest from reference TRBV9 and TRBJ2-2): DSGVTQTPKHLITATGQRVTLRCSPRSGDLSVYWYQQSLDQGLQFLIQYYNGEERAKGNILERFSAQQFPDLHSELNLSSLELGDSALYFCASSPWGVPTGELFFGEGSRLTVL.

The table lists this clonotype with a count of one. The chain joins TRBV3-1 to TRBJ1-5; D ambiguous. The CDR3 covers 12 residues. Per the germline V gene, CDR1 is LGHDT and CDR2 is YNNKEL (reference sequence). Trimming removed 7 bases at V and 6 bases at J, with 10 bases between. The CDR3 is CASNEAAQPQHF. Here the CDR3 DNA reads TGTGCCAGCAATGAAGCGGCTCAGCCCCAGCATTTT.

This clonotype was counted ten times or more. The chain links TRBV27 to TRBJ1-2; D gene uncertain. This CDR3 has 13 amino acids. Trimming removed 0 bases at V and 7 bases at J, with 9 bases between. CDR1 and CDR2 (germline): MNHEY, SMNVEV (reference sequence). CDR3 in DNA: TGTGCCAGCAGTTTATCGGGAGGTACTGGCTACACCTTC. Amino acid sequence: CASSLSGGTGYTF.

This clonotype was counted at least ten times. The V call is TRBV20-1, the J call TRBJ2-7; 11 nucleotides line up with TRBD2. Germline lookup yields CDR1 DFQATT and CDR2 SNEGSKA (reference sequence). Trimming at V came to 5 bases and at J to 2 bases, leaving 5 bases not matched to a gene. The CDR3 contains 14 residues. The CDR3 spells CSALTSGTTYEQYF. The CDR3, as DNA: TGCAGTGCTCTGACTAGCGGGACGACCTACGAGCAGTACTTC.

Ten or more counts support this clonotype. The V gene is TRBV11-2, the J gene TRBJ2-7; D is unresolved. The V end lost 3 bases, the J end lost 2 bases, and 11 bases lay between the germline ends. The CDR3 spans 14 residues. Germline-derived CDR1 and CDR2 are SGHAT and FQNNGV. The CDR3 sequence is CASSFPGRAYEQYF. In DNA, the CDR3 is TGTGCCAGCAGCTTCCCGGGCCGCGCCTACGAGCAGTACTTC.

This clonotype was observed at least ten times. The chain carries TRBV24-1 and TRBJ2-7; 9 bases line up with TRBD2. Germline-derived CDR1 and CDR2 are KGHDR and SFDVKD. Trimming removed 7 bases from V and 6 bases from J; junction bases left unmatched: 9. The CDR3 covers 14 residues. CDR3 sequence (DNA): TGTGCCACCAGCCATGCGGGGGGGCCTTCCGAGCAGTACTTC. Translated, it gives CATSHAGGPSEQYF.

This clonotype has a count of ten or more. The chain recombines TRBV28 with TRBJ2-7; 8 bases align to TRBD2. This CDR3 region has 14 residues. Losses at the gene ends were 2 bases for V and 5 bases for J; bases not matched to a gene: 5. Germline CDR1 reads MDHEN; CDR2 reads SYDVKM. The DNA for the CDR3 is TGTGCCAGCAGTTTAGGCGGGGGGAACGACGAGCAGTACTTC. The encoded protein is CASSLGGGNDEQYF. The complete variable domain, with remaining parts taken from reference TRBV28 and TRBJ2-7, reads DVKVTQSSRYLVKRTGEKVFLECVQDMDHENMFWYRQDPGLGLRLIYFSYDVKMKEKGDIPEGYSVSREKKERFSLILESASTNQTSMYLCASSLGGGNDEQYFGPGTRLTVT.

This clonotype came up many times. The J gene is TRBJ2-3, the V gene TRBV5-1; D is ambiguous. Germline values: CDR1 SGHRS, CDR2 YFSETQ. Trimming removed 0 bases from V and 4 bases from J, with 9 bases in between. There are 14 residues in the CDR3. CDR3 DNA: TGCGCCAGCAGCTTGGATCCGGGTTCAGATACGCAGTATTTT. As protein: CASSLDPGSDTQYF.

This clonotype was seen many times. This sequence joins TRBV28 and TRBJ1-1; D remains ambiguous. V lost 4 bases, J lost 0 bases, and 6 bases lay in between. CDR1 is MDHEN and CDR2 is SYDVKM in the germline V gene. The CDR3 length is 13 residues. The DNA of the CDR3 is TGTGCCAGCAGTTACCCAATGAACACTGAAGCTTTCTTT. Its translation: CASSYPMNTEAFF.

This clonotype turned up a few times. The rearrangement joins TRBV5-1 to TRBJ2-5; 8 bases fit TRBD1. The germline CDR1 and CDR2 sequences are SGHRS and YFSETQ. CDR3 size: 15 residues. J lost 3 bases, V lost 3 bases, and 7 bases had no gene match. The CDR3 reads CASSWTGLGKETQYF. The CDR3 bases are TGCGCCAGCAGCTGGACAGGGCTGGGAAAAGAGACCCAGTACTTC. Full variable domain (outside the CDR3, taken from reference TRBV5-1 and TRBJ2-5): KAGVTQTPRYLIKTRGQQVTLSCSPISGHRSVSWYQQTPGQGLQFLFEYFSETQRNKGNFPGRFSGRQFSNSRSEMNVSTLELGDSALYLCASSWTGLGKETQYFGPGTRLLVL.

This clonotype was counted at least ten times. The chain joins TRBV12-3 or TRBV12-4 to TRBJ2-3; D is possibly TRBD2 (6 bases). The CDR3 spans 16 residues. Trimming removed 5 bases from V and 0 bases from J, with 15 bases in between. This CDR3 reads CASSELAPPSTDTQYF. Here the CDR3 DNA reads TGTGCCAGCAGTGAACTAGCCCCGCCTAGCACAGATACGCAGTATTTT.

This clonotype was counted at least ten times. This chain uses TRBV7-9 with TRBJ1-1; 7 nucleotides agree with TRBD1. Trimming removed 1 base from V and 10 bases from J; junction bases left unmatched: 3. The germline gives CDR1 SEHNR, CDR2 FQNEAQ (reference sequence). CDR3 length: 12 residues. This CDR3 reads CASSLDRQGAFF. The CDR3 DNA sequence: TGTGCCAGCAGCTTAGATCGACAGGGAGCTTTCTTT.

Concerning this clonotype itself: It may be a read error: a sequence one base away is much more abundant. The gene calls are TRBV5-5 and TRBJ2-6, with TRBD1 identical over 7 bases. The V gene's germline CDR1 is SGHKS and CDR2 YYEKEE (reference sequence). The CDR3 has 14 residues. In DNA, the CDR3 is TGTGCCACCAGCTTAAACACAGGGGTCAACGTCCTGACTTTC. Encoded protein: CATSLNTGVNVLTF.

The rearrangement links TRBV7-2 to TRBJ2-1; unclear D gene. This CDR3 is 12 amino acids long. V was trimmed by 0 bases and J by 15 bases, leaving 12 bases between them. The germline gives CDR1 SGHTA, CDR2 FQGNSA. The CDR3 DNA sequence: TGTGCCAGCAGCTTAGCGCCCCGGGCTCTGTTCTTC. Translating it yields CASSLAPRALFF.

This clonotype was recorded many times. The chain is built from TRBV2 and TRBJ2-7; D possibly corresponds to TRBD1 (5 bases). The V end was cut by 3 bases, the J end by 2 bases, with 11 bases between. Germline V lookup: CDR1 SNHLY, CDR2 FYNNEI. The CDR3 runs to 14 residues. CDR3 protein: CASSEGPGPYEQYF. Here the CDR3 DNA reads TGTGCCAGCAGTGAGGGGCCAGGGCCCTACGAGCAGTACTTC.

This clonotype was recorded many times. The chain uses TRBV6-1 and TRBJ1-3; D is perhaps TRBD1 (5 bases). Germline lookup yields CDR1 MNHNS and CDR2 SASEGT. Trimming removed 2 bases from V and 4 bases from J, with 12 bases in between. The CDR3 covers 15 residues. The CDR3 loop reads CASSEYPGLGNTIYF. The CDR3 coding sequence is TGTGCCAGCAGTGAATATCCAGGGTTGGGAAACACCATATATTTT.

In this sample, this clonotype turned up a few times. This chain uses TRBV20-1 with TRBJ1-2, with D perhaps matching TRBD1 (5 bases). Trimming cost V 6 bases and J 8 bases, with 16 bases left between them. The CDR3 runs 12 residues. Germline CDR1 is DFQATT and CDR2 is SNEGSKA (reference sequence). The CDR3 nucleotides read TGCAGTGCCCGGGGGGGGGTACGCGGCTACACCTTC. This codes for CSARGGVRGYTF.

About this clonotype itself: Just one base apart from a much larger clone, this may be a read error. In DNA, the CDR3 is TGTGCCAGCAGCCAGCTCCTTGCCGGGGAGCTGTTTTTT. Translating gives CASSQLLAGELFF. V is TRBV7-8 and J is TRBJ2-2; D gene uncertain. Trimming stripped 5 bases from V and 6 bases from J, with 10 bases between. The CDR3 loop spans 13 amino acids. The germline gives CDR1 SGHVS, CDR2 FQNEAQ.